These 20 T cell receptor beta chains were all obtained from the same sample, sequenced in a study of blood T cell repertoires in COVID-19. Clones were sequenced by immunoSEQ multiplex PCR, and TCRdb holds only the in-frame ones, with some missing. The data show around 260,000 clones, 88% seen once. The sample consisted of peripheral blood. The receptor set was obtained from a human donor in a cohort sampled during active COVID-19.

CDR3 in DNA: TGTGCCAGCAGCTTTAATCACGAGCAGTACTTC. It codes for CASSFNHEQYF. V is TRBV5-5 and J is TRBJ2-7; D unclear. Trimming took off 2 bases at V and 5 bases at J, with 5 bases between the two ends. Germline CDR1 is SGHKS and CDR2 is YYEKEE (reference sequence). This CDR3 contains 11 residues. The variable domain in full, completed from reference TRBV5-5 and TRBJ2-7, reads DAGVTQSPTHLIKTRGQQVTLRCSPISGHKSVSWYQQVLGQGPQFIFQYYEKEERGRGNFPDRFSARQFPNYSSELNVNALLLGDSALYLCASSFNHEQYFGPGTRLTVT.

The chain has TRBV12-3 or TRBV12-4 and TRBJ1-2, with D unresolved. This CDR3 comprises 12 residues. V was cut by 4 bases and J by 4 bases, with 7 bases left in between. CDR3 bases: TGTGCCAGCAGTTACGCCGGCTATGGCTACACCTTC. Translation gives CASSYAGYGYTF.

As for this clone: A read error may account for a junction end that differs from germline. The V and J genes are TRBV12-3 or TRBV12-4 and TRBJ2-7, with TRBD2 matching over 9 bases. CDR3 length: 13 amino acids. CDR3: CASSLAGLYEQYF. The CDR3 DNA sequence: TGTGCCAGCAGTCTAGCGGGACTCTACGAGCAGTACTTC.

The gene calls are TRBV10-3 and TRBJ2-1, with 7 nucleotides matching TRBD2. Germline values: CDR1 ENHRY, CDR2 SYGVKD. CDR3 length: 14 residues. The ends lost 3 bases at V and 7 bases at J; junction bases unmatched: 6. CDR3 loop: CAISELGGINEQFF. The CDR3 bases are TGTGCCATCAGTGAATTGGGGGGGATTAATGAGCAGTTCTTC.

The rearrangement links TRBV7-9 to TRBJ1-4; 7 bases fit TRBD1. The ends lost 3 bases at V and 4 bases at J; junction bases unmatched: 2. Germline values: CDR1 SEHNR, CDR2 FQNEAQ (reference sequence). The CDR3 runs 14 residues. CDR3 protein: CASSFGQDNEKLFF. The CDR3 nucleotides read TGTGCCAGCAGCTTCGGACAGGATAATGAAAAACTGTTTTTT. Using reference TRBV7-9 and TRBJ1-4 for the parts outside the CDR3, the full variable domain is DTGVSQNPRHKITKRGQNVTFRCDPISEHNRLYWYRQTLGQGPEFLTYFQNEAQLEKSRLLSDRFSAERPKGSFSTLEIQRTEQGDSAMYLCASSFGQDNEKLFFGSGTQLSVL.

This clone showed up just a few times. The V gene is TRBV5-4, the J gene TRBJ2-1; no clear D. The CDR3 loop spans 15 amino acids. Germline CDR1 and CDR2: SGHNT and YYREEE (reference sequence). V was clipped by 0 bases and J by 0 bases, with 7 bases between them. The CDR3 DNA follows: TGTGCCAGCAGCTTGGACTACCCCTCCTACAATGAGCAGTTCTTC. The encoded protein is CASSLDYPSYNEQFF.

The chain employs TRBV5-6 and TRBJ2-7, with D hard to call. CDR1 is SGHDT and CDR2 is YYEEEE in the germline V gene. The CDR3 is 12 amino acids. V was shortened by 5 bases and J by 2 bases, with 8 bases between the two germline ends. CDR3 in amino acids: CASSRLTYEQYF. The DNA of the CDR3 is TGTGCCAGCAGTCGTTTAACCTACGAGCAGTACTTC.

The CDR3 loop is CASRGTSGKAYEQYF. The CDR3 DNA follows: TGTGCCAGCAGGGGGACTAGCGGGAAAGCCTACGAGCAGTACTTC. The V and J genes are TRBV28 and TRBJ2-7, with 13 positions matching TRBD2. Germline trimming cut 6 bases from V and 2 bases from J; bases unmatched to any gene: 4. Germline V lookup: CDR1 MDHEN, CDR2 SYDVKM. The CDR3 is 15 amino acids.

This rearrangement joins TRBV24-1 to TRBJ2-7, with 9 nucleotides matching TRBD2. After removal of 10 bases from V and 4 bases from J, the junction contained 7 bases not matched to a gene. The CDR3 has 13 amino acids. The V gene's germline CDR1 is KGHDR and CDR2 SFDVKD. The CDR3 protein is CATSVSGSYEQYF. DNA of the CDR3: TGTGCCACTTCCGTTAGCGGGAGTTACGAGCAGTACTTC.

This sequence joins TRBV10-3 and TRBJ2-3; D gene uncertain. The CDR3 runs 14 residues. Trimming took 6 bases from V and 0 from J, leaving 10 bases between them. Germline V gene lookup returns CDR1 ENHRY and CDR2 SYGVKD. CDR3 amino acids: CAIRETESTDTQYF. CDR3 bases: TGTGCCATCAGGGAGACGGAGAGCACAGATACGCAGTATTTT.

This chain links TRBV30 with TRBJ1-5, with TRBD1 matching over 8 bases. CDR3 length: 14 residues. Germline V gene lookup returns CDR1 GTSNPN and CDR2 SVGIG (reference sequence). V gave up 0 bases and J gave up 11 bases; unmatched junction bases: 9. The CDR3 region has the DNA TGTGCCTGGAGTGTAACAGGGGGAATAGCGGCCCAGCATTTT. Its translation is CAWSVTGGIAAQHF.

The chain joins TRBV6-5 to TRBJ2-7; TRBD2 is a possible D gene (5 bases). The CDR3 is 15 amino acids. Germline V CDR1 and CDR2: MNHEY, SVGAGI. Trimming shortened V by 7 bases and J by 0 bases, and 16 bases separated the two germline ends. CDR3 in amino acids: CASTLGAGLSYEQYF. The CDR3, as DNA: TGTGCCAGCACTCTCGGAGCAGGACTCTCCTACGAGCAGTACTTC.

This clone was detected once. V and J are TRBV15 and TRBJ1-2; 10 bases match TRBD1. The CDR3 contains 14 residues. The germline V gene has CDR1 LNHNV and CDR2 YYDKDF (reference sequence). With 3 bases clipped from V and 6 bases from J, the junction kept 4 bases outside the gene matches. The CDR3 region has the DNA TGTGCCACCAGCAGGGGTGGGACAGGGGATGGCTACACCTTC. It translates to CATSRGGTGDGYTF. Complete variable domain (other parts from reference TRBV15 and TRBJ1-2): DAMVIQNPRYQVTQFGKPVTLSCSQTLNHNVMYWYQQKSSQAPKLLFHYYDKDFNNEADTPDNFQSRRPNTSFCFLDIRSPGLGDTAMYLCATSRGGTGDGYTFGSGTRLTVV.

The V gene is TRBV30, the J gene TRBJ1-1, with TRBD1 as a possible D gene (6 bases). Per germline, CDR1 GTSNPN and CDR2 SVGIG (reference sequence). V lost 0 bases to trimming and J lost 4 bases, with 15 bases between them. This CDR3 comprises 15 residues. CDR3 amino acids: CAWSVGLGGATEAFF. CDR3 DNA: TGTGCCTGGAGTGTAGGGCTAGGGGGGGCCACTGAAGCTTTCTTT.

A note on this clone: Germline is not matched at one junction end, which may reflect a read error. The chain employs TRBV28 and TRBJ2-7; 7 bases are a match to TRBD1. CDR1 is MDHEN and CDR2 is SYDVKM in the germline V gene. CDR3 length equals 16 residues. In DNA, the CDR3 is TGTGCCAGCAGTTCCCAAAGGGGACCCAGGGGGTACGATTCTTCGTTC. Its translation: CASSSQRGPRGYDSSF.

This clone was seen just once. The chain uses TRBV3-1 (or the pseudogene TRBV3-2) and TRBJ2-7; D gene unclear. V was cut by 4 bases and J by 1 base, with 11 bases left in between. The CDR3 has 14 residues. Germline lookup yields CDR1 LGHDT and CDR2 YNNKEL (reference sequence). Here the CDR3 DNA reads TGTGCCAGCAGCCTCGGTACGTCGTCCTACGAGCAGTACTTC. Its protein product is CASSLGTSSYEQYF.

This chain connects TRBV27 to TRBJ2-7, with TRBD2 as a possible D gene (6 bases). The germline V and J ends were trimmed by 3 bases and 9 bases, with 12 bases remaining between them. The CDR3 totals 12 residues. Germline V gives CDR1 MNHEY, CDR2 SMNVEV (reference sequence). Here the CDR3 reads CASSLGGTAQYF. CDR3 bases: TGTGCCAGCAGTTTGGGGGGAACCGCGCAGTACTTC.

The chain recombines TRBV5-1 with TRBJ1-4, with 7 bases that match TRBD1. Germline V gene data show CDR1 as SGHRS and CDR2 as YFSETQ. J was trimmed by 7 bases and V by 3 bases; bases with no gene match: 12. The length of the CDR3 is 16 residues. CDR3 amino acids: CASSSSSQGGPEKLFF. The CDR3 DNA reads as TGCGCCAGCAGCTCTTCCTCACAAGGGGGCCCTGAAAAACTGTTTTTT.

This rearrangement joins TRBV27 to TRBJ2-7; 10 bases agree with TRBD2. Germline CDR1 and CDR2: MNHEY and SMNVEV (reference sequence). This CDR3 is 15 amino acids long. V lost 10 bases to trimming and J lost 2 bases; unmatched junction nucleotides: 11. CDR3 DNA: TGTGCCACCCAATATAGCGGGGGGCCCACCTACGAGCAGTACTTC. The encoded protein is CATQYSGGPTYEQYF.

The rearrangement uses TRBV6-2 or TRBV6-3 and TRBJ2-5, with 11 bases lining up with TRBD1. Looked up from germline, CDR1 is MNHEY and CDR2 is SVGEGT. After removal of 6 bases from V and 6 bases from J, the junction contained 15 bases not matched to a gene. This CDR3 contains 17 residues. The DNA of the CDR3 is TGTGCCAGCAGCCCGCTCCGGGTGGGGGACAGGGGGAAGACCCAGTACTTC. This encodes CASSPLRVGDRGKTQYF.